A single sample gave rise to the 17 T cell receptor delta chains below, sequenced in a study of Vδ1+ human thymocytes. These receptors have no identified antigens. Sequences come from RNA converted to cDNA by reverse transcription. CDR3 amplicons came from multiplex PCR with pooled V-gene forward and constant-region reverse primers. TCRdb reapplied CATT to the multiplex PCR reads. This table holds under 25,000 delta-chain clones, about 31% found once. Study-level points and caveats: Highly polyclonal TRG and TRD repertoires with Gaussian CDR3 length distributions appeared in thymus.

Sequencing input: Vdelta1+ gamma-delta thymocytes from the thymus. Sample subset: FACS-sorted CD3+ TCRalphabeta- TCRVdelta1+ TCRVdelta2- thymocytes. The receptors come from a boy under two years old who had congenital heart surgery.

The V and J genes are TRDV1 and TRDJ1; D is perhaps TRDD3 (6 bases). The V and J ends lost 4 bases and 10 bases respectively, with 19 bases between them. Germline V gene lookup returns CDR1 TSWWSYY and CDR2 QGS. This CDR3 spans 14 amino acids. In DNA form, the CDR3 reads TGTGCTCTTGGGGGATTCGTGGGGGTCGGAAGACTCATCTTT. Residues: CALGGFVGVGRLIF.

The chain couples TRDV1 to TRDJ1, with D possibly being TRDD3 (6 bases). The CDR3 is made up of 21 amino acids. V lost 2 bases and J lost 0, with 28 bases in between. CDR1 and CDR2 (germline): TSWWSYY, QGS. As DNA, the CDR3 is TGTGCTCTTGGGGAAGAGCTGGTCGGGGGACTCCGCCAACGGTACACCGATAAACTCATCTTT. Translation gives CALGEELVGGLRQRYTDKLIF.

The rearrangement links TRDV1 to TRDJ1, with 8 bases identical to TRDD3. Germline V lookup: CDR1 TSWWSYY, CDR2 QGS. V dropped 5 bases and J dropped 1; count of bases not matched to a gene: 33. The CDR3 consists of 24 residues. CDR3 residues: CALGSERSSMEKGLTGGLTDKLIF. CDR3 nucleotides: TGTGCTCTTGGGTCTGAGAGGTCTTCGATGGAGAAGGGGCTTACTGGGGGCCTCACCGATAAACTCATCTTT.

The rearrangement uses TRDV1 and TRDJ1; 13 nucleotides agree with TRDD3. CDR3 length equals 26 residues. Trimming took 4 bases from V and 7 from J; bases not matched to a gene: 39. The germline V gene encodes CDR1 TSWWSYY and CDR2 QGS. The CDR3 protein is CALGGRAVLGPSSDVLGDTLSFKLIF. CDR3 in DNA: TGTGCTCTTGGGGGCCGAGCCGTCCTAGGTCCTTCGTCCGACGTACTGGGGGATACGCTCTCCTTTAAACTCATCTTT.

Within the sample, this clone is medium-sized. The chain combines TRDV2 with TRDJ1; D perhaps matches TRDD3 (5 bases). Germline V gene lookup returns CDR1 GEAIGNYY and CDR2 EKD. The CDR3 is made up of 17 amino acids. Trimming removed 0 bases at V and 0 bases at J, with 16 bases between. DNA of the CDR3: TGTGCCTGTGACACCGGGTGGGATCTCCAGTACACCGATAAACTCATCTTT. Translated, it gives CACDTGWDLQYTDKLIF.

This clone occurred once. The V gene is TRDV1, the J gene TRDJ1; 10 bases agree with TRDD3. The CDR3 is 28 residues long. Trimming at V came to 1 base and at J to 0 bases, leaving 38 bases not matched to a gene. Germline loops: CDR1 TSWWSYY, CDR2 QGS. The CDR3 DNA is TGTGCTCTTGGGGAACCTAGGAATCCTACGGCCTCCGTCGGGGGATACGCCTGGCCTGTTTGGTACACCGATAAACTCATCTTT. Encoded protein: CALGEPRNPTASVGGYAWPVWYTDKLIF.

A few counts support this clone. The chain employs TRDV1 and TRDJ2; no clear D gene. The germline V and J ends were trimmed by 3 bases and 4 bases, with 21 bases remaining between them. Germline values: CDR1 TSWWSYY, CDR2 QGS. The CDR3 consists of 18 residues. The CDR3 DNA reads as TGTGCTCTTGGGGAGGGGTTTAGCCCCGTTCACCAGACAGCACAACTCTTCTTT. It is translated as CALGEGFSPVHQTAQLFF.

J is TRDJ1 and V is TRDV1, with D maybe TRDD3 (6 bases). With 0 bases removed from V and 0 bases from J, the gap between germline ends came to 32 bases. The germline V gene has CDR1 TSWWSYY and CDR2 QGS. The CDR3 sequence is 23 residues long. DNA for the CDR3: TGTGCTCTTGGGGAACTGGCAGACTATGTCAGTGGGGGCCCCCTCGTGTACACCGATAAACTCATCTTT. Its protein product is CALGELADYVSGGPLVYTDKLIF.

The J gene is TRDJ1, the V gene TRDV1, with D possibly being TRDD3 (5 bases). Germline assignment: CDR1 TSWWSYY and CDR2 QGS. Trimming removed 0 bases from V and 6 bases from J, with 14 bases in between. CDR3 size: 15 residues. This chain's CDR3 is CALGELRNSGNKLIF. In DNA, the CDR3 is TGTGCTCTTGGGGAACTTAGGAATTCGGGGAATAAACTCATCTTT.

The chain couples TRDV2 to TRDJ3; D not resolved. In germline, CDR1 is GEAIGNYY, CDR2 EKD. The CDR3 is made up of 13 amino acids. V was trimmed by 6 bases and J by 1 base, leaving 3 bases between them. CDR3 DNA: TGTGCCTGTTATTCCTGGGACACCCGACAGATGTTTTTC. Protein: CACYSWDTRQMFF.

As for this clone: At one end the junction does not follow the germline gene, possibly because of a read error. The J gene is TRDJ1, the V gene TRDV1; D is tentatively TRDD2 or TRDD3 (5 bases each). The CDR3 has 20 residues. In germline, CDR1 is TSWWSYY, CDR2 QGS. The CDR3 DNA is TGTGCTCTTGGTGAACCTTCTGCGCTCTGGGAGAGAACCCCCTCGAGTAAACTCATCTTT. This gives the protein CALGEPSALWERTPSSKLIF.

This clone was seen only a few times. This chain joins TRDV1 and TRDJ1; TRDD3 matches 10 bases. J gave up 3 bases and V 1 base, and 32 bases lay outside the gene matches. The CDR3 sequence is 25 residues long. Germline CDR1 is TSWWSYY and CDR2 is QGS. As DNA, the CDR3 is TGTGCTCTTGGGGAACCCGGTCCTTCGCTCCTTCAGTACTGGGGGATGAATCGCGACCCCGATAAACTCATCTTT. The encoded protein is CALGEPGPSLLQYWGMNRDPDKLIF.

This clone was detected a few times. The sample contains more than one DNA sequence encoding this CDR3. This chain joins TRDV1 and TRDJ1; 10 bases agree with TRDD3. CDR1 and CDR2 (germline): TSWWSYY, QGS. J was trimmed by 3 bases and V by 3 bases; bases with no gene match: 40. The CDR3 is made up of 27 amino acids. The DNA of the CDR3 is TGTGCTCTTGGGGAGGTACAGGCCTTCCTCACCCACTTGCTTCCCCTGGGGGATAATAAACTCGCCGATAAACTCATCTTT. Its protein is CALGEVQAFLTHLLPLGDNKLADKLIF.

Only a few counts were recorded for this clone. The V and J genes are TRDV1 and TRDJ1; D uncertain. Trimming left V 4 bases short and J 10 bases short, with 13 bases between. CDR3 length: 12 residues. Germline values: CDR1 TSWWSYY, CDR2 QGS. CDR3 nucleotides: TGTGCTCTTGGGGGATTGAAGTTAGGACTCATCTTT. Amino acids: CALGGLKLGLIF.

This clone came up a few times. This CDR3 is also generated by other DNA sequences in the sample. This chain uses TRDV1 with TRDJ1; 10 bases fit TRDD3. The CDR3 is 23 residues long. After removal of 5 bases from V and 2 bases from J, the junction contained 29 bases not matched to a gene. Germline-derived CDR1 and CDR2 are TSWWSYY and QGS. DNA for the CDR3: TGTGCTCTTGGGAGATCTCGGAGTCCCGAAACCTCTTGTACTGGGGGATCAACCGATAAACTCATCTTT. It translates to CALGRSRSPETSCTGGSTDKLIF.

This clone was recorded a few times. The chain couples TRDV1 to TRDJ1, with 11 positions matching TRDD3. Germline-derived CDR1 and CDR2 are TSWWSYY and QGS. The CDR3 length is 20 residues. With V trimmed by 1 base and J by 8 bases, 21 bases remained unmatched. In DNA form, the CDR3 reads TGTGCTCTTGGGGAACCCCGTCCCCCTAGGTCTGGGGGATACCCATGGAAACTCATCTTT. Protein product: CALGEPRPPRSGGYPWKLIF.

The chain uses TRDV1 and TRDJ1; TRDD3 matches 13 bases. The CDR3 contains 19 residues. The V gene's germline CDR1 is TSWWSYY and CDR2 QGS. The junction had 13 bases not matched to a gene; V was cut back by 4 bases and J by 2 bases. DNA of the CDR3: TGTGCTCTTGGGGCCGGCGGAGTACTGGGGGATACGGGGACCGATAAACTCATCTTT. This sequence encodes CALGAGGVLGDTGTDKLIF.